The 22 T cell receptor beta chains below were found in one sample sequenced in a study of cytomegalovirus exposure and HLA in healthy donors. PCR was performed using 60 Vbeta and 13 Jbeta primers. The protocol was immunoSEQ multiplex PCR, while the TCRdb copy is restricted to in-frame clones and leaves out a portion. The sample comprises 95,000 to 150,000 clones, approximately 70% of which are singletons, and more than 4.5% rests with the top ten. Sample: PBMCs. All receptors derive from a man in his 60s in good health and CMV-seropositive.

The chain combines TRBV15 with TRBJ2-5; 11 positions match TRBD2. CDR1 is LNHNV, CDR2 YYDKDF, per germline (reference sequence). Trimming removed 4 bases from V and 2 bases from J; junction bases left unmatched: 3. This CDR3 contains 15 residues. The CDR3 bases are TGTGCCACCAGCACTCTAGCGGGGGGTCAAGAGACCCAGTACTTC. Protein sequence: CATSTLAGGQETQYF.

The chain couples TRBV7-2 to TRBJ2-6, with D uncertain. The germline V and J ends were trimmed by 1 base and 0 bases, with 13 bases remaining between them. Germline V gives CDR1 SGHTA, CDR2 FQGNSA. This CDR3 contains 18 residues. CDR3 protein: CASSLVSSLDSGANVLTF. Written as DNA, the CDR3 is TGTGCCAGCAGCTTAGTATCTAGTCTGGACTCTGGGGCCAACGTCCTGACTTTC.

The chain couples TRBV5-1 to TRBJ1-6; TRBD1 matches 7 bases. The V segment lost 7 bases and the J segment 7 bases; nucleotides outside the gene matches: 8. This CDR3 has 14 residues. Per the germline V gene, CDR1 is SGHRS and CDR2 is YFSETQ. The CDR3 DNA reads TGCGCCAGCGCGTCCGGGACAGAGAATTCACCCCTCCACTTT. It encodes CASASGTENSPLHF. Drawing the rest from reference TRBV5-1 and TRBJ1-6, the complete variable domain is KAGVTQTPRYLIKTRGQQVTLSCSPISGHRSVSWYQQTPGQGLQFLFEYFSETQRNKGNFPGRFSGRQFSNSRSEMNVSTLELGDSALYLCASASGTENSPLHFGNGTRLTVT.

As concerns this clone: The sample carries other DNA sequences with the same CDR3. The chain combines TRBV5-1 with TRBJ1-2, with TRBD1 identical over 7 bases. J gave up 4 bases and V 0 bases, and 6 bases lay outside the gene matches. CDR1 and CDR2 from the germline V gene are SGHRS and YFSETQ. CDR3 size: 15 residues. The CDR3 sequence is CASSLGQGSPYGYTF. In nucleotides, the CDR3 is TGCGCCAGCAGCTTGGGACAGGGTAGTCCCTATGGCTACACCTTC.

This clone was counted between two and nine times. The chain has TRBV5-1 and TRBJ1-4; D is possibly TRBD1 (6 bases). The length of the CDR3 is 15 residues. Germline loops: CDR1 SGHRS, CDR2 YFSETQ. The V and J ends lost 2 bases and 6 bases respectively, with 14 bases between them. Written as DNA, the CDR3 is TGCGCCAGCAGCTTAAGAGGGGGAGGGGATGAAAAACTGTTTTTT. This codes for CASSLRGGGDEKLFF.

The chain links TRBV27 to TRBJ2-3; 9 positions agree with TRBD2. Germline V CDR1 and CDR2: MNHEY, SMNVEV (reference sequence). The CDR3 runs to 17 residues. Trimming cost V 5 bases and J 6 bases; bases outside gene matches: 15. CDR3 residues: CASSEAPISGGWDTQYF. In DNA form, the CDR3 reads TGTGCCAGCAGTGAGGCCCCGATTAGCGGGGGTTGGGATACGCAGTATTTT.

The J gene is TRBJ2-6, the V gene TRBV7-8, with D possibly matching TRBD2 (6 bases). This CDR3 has 15 amino acids. CDR1 is SGHVS and CDR2 is FQNEAQ in the germline V gene. The V end was cut by 3 bases, the J end by 0 bases, with 6 bases between. In DNA, the CDR3 is TGTGCCAGCAGCTTTAGCGGCTCTGGGGCCAACGTCCTGACTTTC. Protein: CASSFSGSGANVLTF.

The rearrangement joins TRBV28 to TRBJ1-4; possible D gene TRBD1, 5 bases. There are 12 residues in the CDR3. Trimming took 10 bases from V and 5 from J, leaving 11 bases between them. Germline CDR1 and CDR2: MDHEN and SYDVKM. DNA for the CDR3: TGTGCCATAGGGGCCACCAATGAAAAACTGTTTTTT. It encodes CAIGATNEKLFF.

In this sample, this clone turned up once. This rearrangement joins TRBV6-1 to TRBJ1-1; D unresolved. V shed 1 base and J shed 12 bases, with 15 bases lying between them. Germline lookup yields CDR1 MNHNS and CDR2 SASEGT. This CDR3 is 13 amino acids long. CDR3 residues: CASSEDRYAGTFF. The CDR3 DNA follows: TGTGCCAGCAGTGAAGATCGTTATGCAGGAACTTTCTTT.

This clone has just a few counts. This sequence joins TRBV27 and TRBJ2-7, with TRBD2 identical over 12 bases. Germline assignment: CDR1 MNHEY and CDR2 SMNVEV (reference sequence). Losses at the gene ends were 3 bases for V and 7 bases for J; bases not matched to a gene: 4. This CDR3 contains 14 residues. The DNA for the CDR3 is TGTGCCAGCAGTTTTTTTCTAGCGGGGGGGGAGCAGTACTTC. Protein sequence: CASSFFLAGGEQYF.

The CDR3 sequence: CASRQDRFRNEQYF. CDR3 bases: TGTGCCAGCAGGCAGGACAGGTTTAGGAACGAGCAGTACTTC. This chain connects TRBV6-5 to TRBJ2-7, with 7 nucleotides matching TRBD1. Germline assignment: CDR1 MNHEY and CDR2 SVGAGI. V dropped 6 bases and J dropped 5; count of bases not matched to a gene: 10. The CDR3 is made up of 14 amino acids.

DNA of the CDR3: TGTGCCAGCTCTCTACTAGCGGGGGACACCGGGGAGCTGTTTTTT. It codes for CASSLLAGDTGELFF. The V and J genes are TRBV18 and TRBJ2-2, with 11 bases lining up with TRBD2. The CDR3 is made up of 15 amino acids. Per the germline V gene, CDR1 is KGHSH and CDR2 is LQKENI. V lost 6 bases to trimming and J lost 3 bases; unmatched junction nucleotides: 3.

The chain joins TRBV30 to TRBJ1-2, with TRBD1 matching over 11 bases. Germline-derived CDR1 and CDR2 are GTSNPN and SVGIG (reference sequence). The CDR3 is made up of 13 amino acids. The V and J ends lost 5 bases and 6 bases, in that order; junction bases with no gene match: 5. The CDR3 sequence: CAWEGQGDHGYTF. The CDR3 DNA reads as TGTGCCTGGGAGGGACAGGGGGATCATGGCTACACCTTC. The whole variable domain, filled in from reference TRBV30 and TRBJ1-2, reads SQTIHQWPATLVQPVGSPLSLECTVEGTSNPNLYWYRQAAGRGLQLLFYSVGIGQISSEVPQNLSASRPQDRQFILSSKKLLLSDSGFYLCAWEGQGDHGYTFGSGTRLTVV.

J is TRBJ1-6 and V is TRBV19; D not resolved. The V gene lost 7 bases and the J gene lost 10 bases, with 17 bases spanning the gap. Germline assignment: CDR1 LNHDA and CDR2 SQIVND (reference sequence). The CDR3 extends over 14 amino acids. Here the CDR3 DNA reads TGTGCCAGTACCGTCGACGGGGTGGGCTCACCCCTCCACTTT. Its translation: CASTVDGVGSPLHF. The whole variable domain, remainder taken from reference TRBV19 and TRBJ1-6, is DGGITQSPKYLFRKEGQNVTLSCEQNLNHDAMYWYRQDPGQGLRLIYYSQIVNDFQKGDIAEGYSVSREKKESFPLTVTSAQKNPTAFYLCASTVDGVGSPLHFGNGTRLTVT.

V and J are TRBV4-1 and TRBJ1-5; the match to TRBD1 covers 10 bases. The CDR3 covers 15 residues. V trimming: 1 base; J trimming: 5 bases; junction bases outside the gene matches: 2. Germline V CDR1 and CDR2: MGHRA, YSYEKL. The chain's CDR3 is CASSQGQGAYQPQHF. As DNA, the CDR3 is TGCGCCAGCAGCCAAGGACAGGGGGCATATCAGCCCCAGCATTTT.

This chain connects TRBV6-5 to TRBJ1-2; possible D gene TRBD1, 5 bases. The V end lost 6 bases, the J end lost 4 bases, and 15 bases lay between the germline ends. This CDR3 has 14 amino acids. Looked up from germline, CDR1 is MNHEY and CDR2 is SVGAGI. The CDR3 region has the DNA TGTGCCAGCAGACCTACAGGTCCGGGCTATGGCTACACCTTC. Translating it yields CASRPTGPGYGYTF.

The rearrangement joins TRBV10-3 to TRBJ2-1; tentatively, D is TRBD2 (6 bases). The CDR3 is 14 residues long. Trimming left V 10 bases short and J 3 bases short, with 16 bases between. Germline V lookup: CDR1 ENHRY, CDR2 SYGVKD. The CDR3 here is CATSPGGDYNEQFF. As DNA, the CDR3 is TGTGCCACCTCTCCCGGCGGGGACTACAATGAGCAGTTCTTC.

V usage is TRBV2 and J usage is TRBJ1-1, with D possibly matching TRBD1 (5 bases). The V end lost 1 base, the J end lost 1 base, and 10 bases lay between the germline ends. Looked up from germline, CDR1 is SNHLY and CDR2 is FYNNEI. The CDR3 length is 15 residues. As DNA, the CDR3 is TGTGCCAGCAGTGAAGGGGGCGTGGGGAACACTGAAGCTTTCTTT. As protein: CASSEGGVGNTEAFF.

The chain uses TRBV4-1 and TRBJ1-6; D perhaps matches TRBD1 (5 bases). The CDR3 runs to 15 residues. CDR1 MGHRA and CDR2 YSYEKL come from the germline V gene. The V gene lost 4 bases and the J gene lost 10 bases, with 17 bases spanning the gap. Here the CDR3 reads CASSLQPLGESPLHF. The CDR3 nucleotides read TGCGCCAGCAGCCTCCAACCCCTAGGGGAATCACCCCTCCACTTT.

The chain combines TRBV7-2 with TRBJ2-3; 8 positions agree with TRBD1. The CDR3 has 13 amino acids. The junction had 3 bases not matched to a gene; V was cut back by 2 bases and J by 8 bases. The germline CDR1 and CDR2 sequences are SGHTA and FQGNSA. CDR3 nucleotide sequence: TGTGCCAGCAGCTTACGGACAGGGCGTACGCAGTATTTT. Amino acids: CASSLRTGRTQYF.

Here the CDR3 reads CASSRGPGGSDGELFF. CDR3 nucleotides: TGTGCCAGCAGCAGGGGACCGGGGGGGTCGGACGGGGAGCTGTTTTTT. The gene calls are TRBV5-4 and TRBJ2-2; TRBD2 agrees at 8 bases. Trimming cost V 4 bases and J 7 bases; bases outside gene matches: 12. Germline CDR1 SGHNT, CDR2 YYREEE (reference sequence). CDR3 size: 16 residues.

The chain joins TRBV29-1 to TRBJ1-5; the D gene is possibly TRBD1 (5 bases). The CDR3 has 13 residues. Germline V CDR1 and CDR2: SQVTM, ANQGSEA. Trimming took 4 bases from V and 3 from J, leaving 10 bases between them. Here the CDR3 DNA reads TGCAGCGTTGTCGAACAGGCCAATCAGCCCCAGCATTTT. The encoded protein is CSVVEQANQPQHF.